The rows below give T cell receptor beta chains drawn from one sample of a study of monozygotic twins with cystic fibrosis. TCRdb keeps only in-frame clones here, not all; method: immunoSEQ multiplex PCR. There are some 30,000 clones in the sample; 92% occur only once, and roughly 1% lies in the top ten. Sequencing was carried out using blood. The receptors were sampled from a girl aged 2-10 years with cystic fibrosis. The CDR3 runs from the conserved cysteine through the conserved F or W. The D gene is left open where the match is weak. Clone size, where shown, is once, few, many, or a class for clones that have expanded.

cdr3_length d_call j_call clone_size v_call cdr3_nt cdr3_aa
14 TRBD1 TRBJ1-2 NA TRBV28 TGTGCCAGCAGTTACGCAGGGGGGAACTATGGCTACACCTTC CASSYAGGNYGYTF
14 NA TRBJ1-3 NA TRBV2 TGTGCCAGCAAAAGAGTGGACTCTGGAAACACCATATATTTT CASKRVDSGNTIYF
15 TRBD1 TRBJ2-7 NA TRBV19 TGTGCCAGTAGTCCCGCGGACAGGGGGGTCTACGAGCAGTACTTC CASSPADRGVYEQYF
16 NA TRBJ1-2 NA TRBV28 TGTGCCAGCACTCTCGTCAAAAGGGTTTCTAACTATGGCTACACCTTC CASTLVKRVSNYGYTF
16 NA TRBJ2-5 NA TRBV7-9 TGTGCCAGCAGCTTGAGGAGGGACACCAGGGGAGAGACCCAGTACTTC CASSLRRDTRGETQYF
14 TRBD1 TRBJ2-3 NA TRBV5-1 TGCGCCAGCAGCTCGGGACAGTCCACAGATACGCAGTATTTT CASSSGQSTDTQYF
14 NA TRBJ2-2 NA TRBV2 TGTGCCAGCAGCCCTTCCGGAGGTTCCGGGGAGCTGTTTTTT CASSPSGGSGELFF
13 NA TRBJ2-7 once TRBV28 TGTGCCAGCAGGGCCCAGGGTAACTACGGGCAGTACTTC CASRAQGNYGQYF
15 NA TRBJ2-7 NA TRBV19 TGTGCCAGTAGTGATTACAGGGAACTCTCCTACGAGCAGTACTTC CASSDYRELSYEQYF
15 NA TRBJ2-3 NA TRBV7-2 TGTGCCAGCAGCTTAGAAAGTAGGGCGACAGATACGCAGTATTTT CASSLESRATDTQYF
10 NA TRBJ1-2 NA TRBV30 TGTGCAGGGGTGACGTATGGCTACACCTTC CAGVTYGYTF
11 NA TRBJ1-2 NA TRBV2 TGTGCCAGCAGAATTACCTATGGCTACACCTTC CASRITYGYTF
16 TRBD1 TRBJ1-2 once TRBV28 TGTGCCAGCAGTCGCTATGACAGGGTCAAGGGCTATGGCTACACCTTC CASSRYDRVKGYGYTF
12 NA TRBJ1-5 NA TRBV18 TGTGCCAGCTCACCACCGAGTCAGCCCCAGCATTTT CASSPPSQPQHF
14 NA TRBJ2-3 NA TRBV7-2 TGTGCCAGCAGCTTCCGACTGGGCACAGATACGCAGTATTTT CASSFRLGTDTQYF
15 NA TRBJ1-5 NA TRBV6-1 TGTGCCAGCAGTGAAGCGGGACGGAGCAATCAGCCCCAGCATTTT CASSEAGRSNQPQHF
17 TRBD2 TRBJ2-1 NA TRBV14 TGTGCCAGCAGCCAAGATGGCCTAGCGGGAGGGTGGAATGAGCAGTTCTTC CASSQDGLAGGWNEQFF
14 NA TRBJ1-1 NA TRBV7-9 TGTGCCAGCAGCTTAGGAGGATCGGGAACTGAAGCTTTCTTT CASSLGGSGTEAFF
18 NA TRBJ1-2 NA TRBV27 TGTGCCAGCAGTTTAATTGGGGGCGCAGGCCCTTTTAACTATGGCTACACCTTC CASSLIGGAGPFNYGYTF
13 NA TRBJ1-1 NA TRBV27 TGTGCCAGCAGTTCTACAGCGAACACTGAAGCTTTCTTT CASSSTANTEAFF